A single sample gave rise to the 30 T cell receptor beta chains below, sequenced in a study of identical twins. TCRdb re-called the 5' RACE reads with MiXCR, one entry per CDR3 protein. Of about 240,000 distinct CDR3 sequences listed, under 12% are singletons. The sequencing sample was made of memory T cells sorted from blood. These receptors were obtained from a man aged 50-60 years in good health.

The rearrangement uses TRBV6-2 or TRBV6-3 and TRBJ1-5; D call uncertain. Germline-derived CDR1 and CDR2 are MNHEY and SVGEGT. The CDR3 consists of 12 residues. V was cut by 7 bases and J by 0 bases, with 4 bases left in between. The CDR3 region is CASKFSNQPQHF. In nucleotides, the CDR3 is TGTGCCAGCAAATTTAGCAATCAGCCCCAGCATTTT.

The chain couples TRBV7-2 to TRBJ2-1, with D tentatively TRBD2 (5 bases). Germline V gives CDR1 SGHTA, CDR2 FQGNSA. V lost 4 bases and J lost 9, with 10 bases in between. There are 12 residues in the CDR3. In DNA, the CDR3 is TGTGCCAGCAGCTCCGGGGTTACTGAGCAGTTCTTC. Translating gives CASSSGVTEQFF.

This clonotype showed up just a few times. The CDR3 spells CATLSQRFTTYEQYF. In DNA, the CDR3 is TGTGCCACCCTAAGCCAGCGGTTTACGACCTACGAGCAGTACTTC. The gene calls are TRBV28 and TRBJ2-7; D perhaps matches TRBD2 (5 bases). The CDR3 runs to 15 residues. Germline CDR1 MDHEN, CDR2 SYDVKM. The V end lost 10 bases, the J end lost 2 bases, and 21 bases lay between the germline ends. Using reference TRBV28 and TRBJ2-7 for the parts outside the CDR3, the full variable domain is DVKVTQSSRYLVKRTGEKVFLECVQDMDHENMFWYRQDPGLGLRLIYFSYDVKMKEKGDIPEGYSVSREKKERFSLILESASTNQTSMYLCATLSQRFTTYEQYFGPGTRLTVT.

This clonotype was seen ten or more times. This chain connects TRBV20-1 to TRBJ2-1; TRBD2 matches at 7 bases. Germline V lookup: CDR1 DFQATT, CDR2 SNEGSKA (reference sequence). CDR3 length: 15 amino acids. Germline trimming cut 8 bases from V and 3 bases from J; bases unmatched to any gene: 13. The CDR3, as DNA: TGCAGTTCCCCAAGCGGGGAACGGAACTACAATGAGCAGTTCTTC. Protein product: CSSPSGERNYNEQFF.

This chain links TRBV20-1 with TRBJ1-5; D may be TRBD1 (5 bases). V lost 3 bases and J 11 bases, leaving 17 bases between the germline ends. The CDR3 covers 13 residues. Germline lookup yields CDR1 DFQATT and CDR2 SNEGSKA (reference sequence). The CDR3 sequence: CSASGTDGRSQHF. CDR3 nucleotide sequence: TGCAGTGCTAGCGGGACCGATGGACGGTCCCAGCATTTT.

This chain links TRBV11-1 with TRBJ2-1; 11 nucleotides match TRBD2. CDR3 length: 20 amino acids. After removal of 5 bases from V and 9 bases from J, the junction contained 24 bases not matched to a gene. Per germline, CDR1 SGHAT and CDR2 FQDESV (reference sequence). CDR3 amino acids: CASSRTELAGDSPFYGEQFF. CDR3 bases: TGTGCCAGCAGCCGAACAGAACTAGCGGGAGACTCTCCCTTTTACGGTGAGCAGTTCTTC.

Ten or more counts support this clonotype. This sequence joins TRBV27 and TRBJ2-7; D remains unclear. V was trimmed by 0 bases and J by 2 bases, leaving 14 bases between them. Germline V gene lookup returns CDR1 MNHEY and CDR2 SMNVEV (reference sequence). The CDR3 is made up of 16 amino acids. The CDR3 sequence is CASSLSGPTGPYEQYF. The CDR3 DNA reads as TGTGCCAGCAGTTTATCAGGCCCGACTGGCCCCTACGAGCAGTACTTC.

This chain uses TRBV20-1 with TRBJ1-1; 11 bases are a match to TRBD1. The J segment lost 2 bases and the V segment lost 4 bases, leaving 6 bases of the junction unmatched. The V gene's germline CDR1 is DFQATT and CDR2 SNEGSKA (reference sequence). CDR3 length: 15 residues. CDR3 bases: TGCAGTGCTAAGAGGACAGGGGGCACCAACACTGAAGCTTTCTTT. Its translation: CSAKRTGGTNTEAFF.

This clonotype was observed many times. The chain employs TRBV20-1 and TRBJ2-3, with D unclear. The germline V gene has CDR1 DFQATT and CDR2 SNEGSKA (reference sequence). The CDR3 sequence is 13 residues long. Trimming removed 6 bases from V and 4 bases from J, with 14 bases in between. CDR3 DNA: TGCAGTGCCCGACGGATGAACGCAGATACGCAGTATTTT. It codes for CSARRMNADTQYF.

As to this clonotype: This could be a read error, since a much larger clone is one nucleotide away. This rearrangement joins TRBV6-2 or TRBV6-3 to TRBJ1-5; the D gene is possibly TRBD1 (5 bases). Looked up from germline, CDR1 is MNHEY and CDR2 is SVGEGT. The CDR3 is 17 amino acids. CDR3 region: CASGYPDGATPNQPQHF. CDR3 DNA sequence: TGTGCCAGCGGTTACCCCGATGGGGCTACCCCCAATCAGCCCCAGCATTTT.

This chain uses TRBV28 with TRBJ2-1; perhaps TRBD2 as D (5 bases). V lost 6 bases and J 7 bases, leaving 16 bases between the germline ends. Germline CDR1 MDHEN, CDR2 SYDVKM. The CDR3 extends over 14 amino acids. Here the CDR3 reads CASSRDGSRNEQFF. CDR3 bases: TGTGCCAGCAGCCGGGATGGGAGTAGAAATGAGCAGTTCTTC.

The DNA of the CDR3 is TGCAGTGCTAGGGACAGCTTAGACTCAAGCTCCTACGAGCAGTACTTC. Protein sequence: CSARDSLDSSSYEQYF. The V gene is TRBV20-1, the J gene TRBJ2-7; tentative D call: TRBD1 (6 bases). The germline V and J ends were trimmed by 3 bases and 0 bases, with 18 bases remaining between them. The CDR3 contains 16 residues. Germline loops: CDR1 DFQATT, CDR2 SNEGSKA (reference sequence).

This clonotype was counted only a few times. The chain carries TRBV5-4 and TRBJ1-6, with 7 bases fitting TRBD1. This CDR3 spans 19 amino acids. V shed 1 base and J 4 bases; nucleotides not matched to a gene: 14. Germline CDR1 is SGHNT and CDR2 is YYREEE (reference sequence). CDR3: CASSLRPQGTVLYNSPLHF. CDR3 in DNA: TGTGCCAGCAGCTTGCGCCCCCAGGGGACAGTCCTTTATAATTCACCCCTCCACTTT.

This clonotype was recorded at least ten times. The J gene is TRBJ2-5, the V gene TRBV5-1, with a tentative D call TRBD1 (6 bases). V lost 2 bases, J lost 4 bases, and 15 bases lay in between. Germline V gives CDR1 SGHRS, CDR2 YFSETQ. CDR3 length: 15 residues. The chain's CDR3 is CASSFSGGPRETQYF. DNA for the CDR3: TGCGCCAGCAGCTTTAGTGGGGGCCCCCGAGAGACCCAGTACTTC.

The chain uses TRBV27 and TRBJ2-1; TRBD2 matches at 12 bases. Germline CDR1 is MNHEY and CDR2 is SMNVEV (reference sequence). Trimming at V came to 6 bases and at J to 6 bases, leaving 6 bases not matched to a gene. The CDR3 has 15 residues. The CDR3 loop is CASRLPSGGVNEQFF. CDR3 nucleotides: TGTGCCAGCAGACTACCTAGCGGGGGGGTCAATGAGCAGTTCTTC.

Here the CDR3 DNA reads TGTGCCAGCAGACGACAGGCGCCGAACACTGAAGCTTTCTTT. This sequence encodes CASRRQAPNTEAFF. This sequence joins TRBV27 and TRBJ1-1; perhaps TRBD1 as D (6 bases). CDR1 MNHEY and CDR2 SMNVEV come from the germline V gene (reference sequence). Trimming removed 6 bases from V and 1 base from J, with 12 bases in between. This CDR3 has 14 amino acids.

Here the CDR3 DNA reads TGTGCCACCAGCAGAGGTGGGCAGGGGGCCCACGAGCAGTACTTC. This encodes CATSRGGQGAHEQYF. The V gene is TRBV15, the J gene TRBJ2-7, with 8 bases matching TRBD1. After removal of 1 base from V and 5 bases from J, the junction contained 7 bases not matched to a gene. The CDR3 is 15 residues long. Germline assignment: CDR1 LNHNV and CDR2 YYDKDF (reference sequence).

V gene TRBV24-1 combines with J gene TRBJ2-7; the D gene could be TRBD1 or TRBD2 (5 bases each). The CDR3 consists of 14 residues. The V gene lost 4 bases and the J gene lost 4 bases, with 13 bases spanning the gap. Germline assignment: CDR1 KGHDR and CDR2 SFDVKD. CDR3 sequence: CATSEAGARYEQYF. The CDR3 DNA reads TGTGCCACCAGTGAGGCCGGGGCCCGATACGAGCAGTACTTC.

In its sample, this clonotype was seen many times. The chain couples TRBV5-6 to TRBJ1-1; D not resolved. This CDR3 has 14 residues. V was cut by 6 bases and J by 1 base, with 13 bases left in between. CDR1 and CDR2 (germline): SGHDT, YYEEEE. The CDR3 DNA follows: TGTGCCAGCAATGTCAGGTGGAGGAACACTGAAGCTTTCTTT. The encoded protein is CASNVRWRNTEAFF.

The table lists this clonotype with many counts. This chain links TRBV11-2 with TRBJ2-7; the D gene could be TRBD1 or TRBD2 (5 bases each). Trimming cost V 4 bases and J 1 base, with 17 bases left between them. Germline values: CDR1 SGHAT, CDR2 FQNNGV. The CDR3 runs to 16 residues. The DNA of the CDR3 is TGTGCCAGCAGCTCCCTCAGACAGCGGCCATCCTACGAGCAGTACTTC. Protein sequence: CASSSLRQRPSYEQYF.

This clonotype was detected ten times or more. The V and J genes are TRBV12-3 or TRBV12-4 and TRBJ1-3; D is ambiguous. V was cut by 7 bases and J by 2 bases, with 12 bases left in between. The CDR3 totals 14 residues. The CDR3 spells CASTALAAGNTIYF. The CDR3 DNA is TGTGCCAGCACCGCCCTGGCAGCTGGAAACACCATATATTTT.

This clonotype was counted at least ten times. J is TRBJ2-1 and V is TRBV18; 8 bases are shared with TRBD2. This CDR3 region has 13 residues. J was trimmed by 16 bases and V by 4 bases; bases with no gene match: 12. The germline V gene has CDR1 KGHSH and CDR2 LQKENI. DNA for the CDR3: TGTGCCAGCTCACAGAACCGGGAGGGCCTGTCATTCTTC. Protein: CASSQNREGLSFF. Full variable domain (missing parts from reference TRBV18 and TRBJ2-1): NAGVMQNPRHLVRRRGQEARLRCSPMKGHSHVYWYRQLPEEGLKFMVYLQKENIIDESGMPKERFSAEFPKEGPSILRIQQVVRGDSAAYFCASSQNREGLSFFGPGTRLTVL.

This clonotype has a count of ten or more. This rearrangement joins TRBV6-2 or TRBV6-3 to TRBJ2-2; 8 bases fit TRBD2. The CDR3 totals 13 residues. Trimming cost V 7 bases and J 5 bases; bases outside gene matches: 3. Germline V lookup: CDR1 MNHEY, CDR2 SVGEGT. CDR3 coding DNA: TGTGCCAGCACGTTAGCGGGAACCGGGGAGCTGTTTTTT. Its protein is CASTLAGTGELFF.

This clonotype was seen only a few times. The rearrangement links TRBV20-1 to TRBJ2-3; D tentatively reads TRBD1 or TRBD2 (6 bases each). The CDR3 has 15 residues. Trimming took off 0 bases at V and 2 bases at J, with 12 bases between the two ends. The germline CDR1 and CDR2 sequences are DFQATT and SNEGSKA (reference sequence). The CDR3 is CSARDPRGHTDTQYF. CDR3 sequence (DNA): TGCAGTGCTAGAGATCCGCGGGGACACACAGATACGCAGTATTTT.

V is TRBV11-2 and J is TRBJ2-7; perhaps TRBD2 as D (7 bases). Trimming took off 5 bases at V and 2 bases at J, with 25 bases between the two ends. This CDR3 region has 18 residues. Germline assignment: CDR1 SGHAT and CDR2 FQNNGV. The chain's CDR3 is CASSHRSKRGGSPYEQYF. Written as DNA, the CDR3 is TGTGCCAGCAGCCATCGAAGCAAGAGGGGGGGCTCTCCCTACGAGCAGTACTTC.

This clonotype has at least ten counts. V gene TRBV29-1 combines with J gene TRBJ1-1, with 7 bases lining up with TRBD1. Trimming cost V 4 bases and J 11 bases; bases outside gene matches: 4. Germline assignment: CDR1 SQVTM and CDR2 ANQGSEA. The CDR3 consists of 10 residues. CDR3 in amino acids: CSVGQGLAFF. The CDR3 DNA sequence: TGCAGCGTTGGACAGGGTTTGGCTTTCTTT.

This clonotype has just a few counts. The V and J genes are TRBV15 and TRBJ2-2, with D unclear. Germline CDR1 reads LNHNV; CDR2 reads YYDKDF (reference sequence). The CDR3 has 12 amino acids. Trimming stripped 5 bases from V and 1 base from J, with 2 bases between. CDR3: CATSVNTGELFF. CDR3 DNA: TGTGCCACCAGCGTGAACACCGGGGAGCTGTTTTTT. Full variable domain (outside the CDR3, taken from reference TRBV15 and TRBJ2-2): DAMVIQNPRYQVTQFGKPVTLSCSQTLNHNVMYWYQQKSSQAPKLLFHYYDKDFNNEADTPDNFQSRRPNTSFCFLDIRSPGLGDTAMYLCATSVNTGELFFGEGSRLTVL.

The chain joins TRBV6-2 or TRBV6-3 to TRBJ1-2; D is unclear. The CDR3 has 13 amino acids. With 8 bases removed from V and 2 bases from J, the gap between germline ends came to 12 bases. Per the germline V gene, CDR1 is MNHEY and CDR2 is SVGEGT. DNA of the CDR3: TGTGCCAGCCGAAGGACGTTGAACTATGGCTACACCTTC. Encoded protein: CASRRTLNYGYTF.

This clonotype was seen only a few times. The rearrangement joins TRBV11-2 to TRBJ2-5; no firm D call. The CDR3 covers 13 residues. CDR1 SGHAT and CDR2 FQNNGV come from the germline V gene. V was clipped by 5 bases and J by 1 base, with 8 bases between them. CDR3 nucleotides: TGTGCCAGCAGCGCCCGGGTCCAAGAGACCCAGTACTTC. Its protein product is CASSARVQETQYF.

At least ten counts were recorded for this clonotype. The rearrangement links TRBV20-1 to TRBJ2-7; a possible D gene is TRBD2 (6 bases). The germline CDR1 and CDR2 sequences are DFQATT and SNEGSKA (reference sequence). The CDR3 runs to 14 residues. V was pared by 4 bases and J by 1 base, with 14 bases between. As DNA, the CDR3 is TGCAGTGCTAAACAAACCGGGAGATCCTACGAGCAGTACTTC. Amino acid sequence: CSAKQTGRSYEQYF.